The 29 T cell receptor beta chains below all came from one sample that was sequenced in a study of T cell repertoires in cytomegalovirus infection. The antigens of these receptors remain unknown. TCRdb ran MiXCR on the reads and lists one entry per CDR3 protein. The sample holds around 770,000 distinct CDR3 sequences, about 27% seen once. The input for sequencing was cultured CD8+ T cells from PBMCs, taken from culture after CMV antigen stimulation. These receptors were taken from a human donor in good health (CMV status not recorded). Some clones in this sample may be carry-over from other donors' samples.

The gene calls are TRBV11-3 and TRBJ2-2; D is uncertain. Germline V CDR1 and CDR2: SGHNT, YENEEA. The CDR3 extends over 14 amino acids. The V end lost 5 bases, the J end lost 6 bases, and 13 bases lay between the germline ends. CDR3 in amino acids: CASSLWTEPGELFF. The CDR3 nucleotides are TGTGCCAGCAGCCTCTGGACGGAGCCCGGGGAGCTGTTTTTT.

The chain combines TRBV9 with TRBJ2-1; 9 positions agree with TRBD1. Germline V gene lookup returns CDR1 SGDLS and CDR2 YYNGEE. Germline trimming cut 4 bases from V and 1 base from J; bases unmatched to any gene: 9. This CDR3 spans 17 amino acids. CDR3 in amino acids: CASSPGTGSRSYNEQFF. DNA for the CDR3: TGTGCCAGCAGCCCGGGGACAGGGAGTAGATCCTACAATGAGCAGTTCTTC.

The V call is TRBV27, the J call TRBJ1-2; 9 nucleotides line up with TRBD1. Looked up from germline, CDR1 is MNHEY and CDR2 is SMNVEV (reference sequence). This CDR3 comprises 15 residues. The junction had 8 bases not matched to a gene; V was cut back by 5 bases and J by 4 bases. CDR3 nucleotide sequence: TGTGCCAGCAGTGAAGGGACAGGGTATGGCTATGGCTACACCTTC. Translating gives CASSEGTGYGYGYTF.

The rearrangement joins TRBV11-3 to TRBJ2-5, with D possibly TRBD1 on 7 matching bases. The CDR3 is 16 amino acids. The germline V gene has CDR1 SGHNT and CDR2 YENEEA. Trimming left V 1 base short and J 5 bases short, with 17 bases between. The CDR3, as DNA: TGTGCCAGCAGCTTAGGCGGGACAGCATTTGCGGAGACCCAGTACTTC. This gives the protein CASSLGGTAFAETQYF. The full variable domain, its missing parts supplied by reference TRBV11-3 and TRBJ2-5, is EAGVVQSPRYKIIEKKQPVAFWCNPISGHNTLYWYLQNLGQGPELLIRYENEEAVDDSQLPKDRFSAERLKGVDSTLKIQPAELGDSAVYLCASSLGGTAFAETQYFGPGTRLLVL.

The chain recombines TRBV7-9 with TRBJ2-1; unclear D gene. The CDR3 is 14 amino acids. From germline, CDR1 is SEHNR and CDR2 FQNEAQ (reference sequence). V dropped 4 bases and J dropped 2 bases, with 9 bases sitting between them. The CDR3 loop reads CASSSRPAYNEQFF. CDR3 coding DNA: TGTGCCAGCAGCTCCCGGCCCGCCTACAATGAGCAGTTCTTC.

This clonotype has at least ten counts. J is TRBJ1-5 and V is TRBV7-4; D is perhaps TRBD1 (6 bases). CDR1 and CDR2 (germline): SGHVT, SQSDAQ. The V end lost 5 bases, the J end lost 4 bases, and 18 bases lay between the germline ends. This CDR3 comprises 16 residues. CDR3 protein: CASSPPGHVANQPQHF. For the CDR3, the DNA is TGTGCCAGCAGCCCACCGGGACATGTAGCAAATCAGCCCCAGCATTTT.

The J gene is TRBJ2-1, the V gene TRBV7-9; TRBD1 matches 9 bases. CDR1 is SEHNR, CDR2 FQNEAQ, per germline (reference sequence). CDR3 length: 16 amino acids. The V segment lost 4 bases and the J segment 7 bases; nucleotides outside the gene matches: 11. The CDR3 DNA reads as TGTGCCAGCAGCTCGGCGGGGACAGGGAAACAGAATGAGCAGTTCTTC. Amino acid sequence: CASSSAGTGKQNEQFF.

This clonotype was recorded a few times. The chain couples TRBV7-6 to TRBJ1-1; D remains ambiguous. Germline V CDR1 and CDR2: SGHVS, FNYEAQ. Between the trimmed V and J ends, which lost 4 bases and 6 bases, there was a span of 6 bases. CDR3 length equals 11 residues. Here the CDR3 reads CASSWGAEAFF. CDR3 nucleotide sequence: TGTGCCAGCAGCTGGGGAGCTGAAGCTTTCTTT.

The V call is TRBV7-9, the J call TRBJ1-1, with D possibly matching TRBD1 (5 bases). The CDR3 sequence is 14 residues long. The germline V gene has CDR1 SEHNR and CDR2 FQNEAQ (reference sequence). V shed 3 bases and J shed 5 bases, with 13 bases lying between them. The DNA for the CDR3 is TGTGCCAGCAGCTTCCCAGGGCCAGGGACTGAAGCTTTCTTT. Translation gives CASSFPGPGTEAFF. Filled out from reference TRBV7-9 and TRBJ1-1, the complete variable domain reads DTGVSQNPRHKITKRGQNVTFRCDPISEHNRLYWYRQTLGQGPEFLTYFQNEAQLEKSRLLSDRFSAERPKGSFSTLEIQRTEQGDSAMYLCASSFPGPGTEAFFGQGTRLTVV.

The rearrangement joins TRBV9 to TRBJ1-2; D gene unclear. V lost 0 bases to trimming and J lost 1 base, with 10 bases between them. Germline CDR1 SGDLS, CDR2 YYNGEE. This CDR3 has 15 residues. The DNA for the CDR3 is TGTGCCAGCAGCGTAGAGGCGGGTAGTAACTATGGCTACACCTTC. Its translation: CASSVEAGSNYGYTF.

The chain has TRBV27 and TRBJ1-1; D might be TRBD1 (6 bases). Germline assignment: CDR1 MNHEY and CDR2 SMNVEV (reference sequence). The length of the CDR3 is 15 residues. V was pared by 0 bases and J by 2 bases, with 10 bases between. In nucleotides, the CDR3 is TGTGCCAGCAGTTTATCGCCAGGGGAAAACACTGAAGCTTTCTTT. Translation: CASSLSPGENTEAFF.

This chain links TRBV2 with TRBJ2-3, with 8 bases lining up with TRBD1. V shed 6 bases and J 2 bases; nucleotides not matched to a gene: 10. Germline CDR1 reads SNHLY; CDR2 reads FYNNEI. The CDR3 covers 16 residues. In nucleotides, the CDR3 is TGTGCCAGCAGCTGGACAGGGATAAAGTACACAGATACGCAGTATTTT. Amino acids: CASSWTGIKYTDTQYF.

This chain joins TRBV24-1 and TRBJ1-1; D remains ambiguous. The V end lost 6 bases, the J end lost 1 base, and 11 bases lay between the germline ends. This CDR3 has 14 amino acids. Germline values: CDR1 KGHDR, CDR2 SFDVKD. The CDR3 is CATSSIQENTEAFF. The CDR3 DNA follows: TGTGCCACCAGTTCGATCCAGGAGAACACTGAAGCTTTCTTT.

This clonotype was observed a handful of times. This rearrangement joins TRBV7-9 to TRBJ2-2; D might be TRBD2 (6 bases). Trimming cost V 6 bases and J 2 bases, with 13 bases left between them. The germline V gene encodes CDR1 SEHNR and CDR2 FQNEAQ (reference sequence). This CDR3 has 15 residues. The DNA of the CDR3 is TGTGCCAGCAGGGAACGGGGACTTAACACCGGGGAGCTGTTTTTT. Translating it yields CASRERGLNTGELFF.

This clonotype appeared many times. This chain links TRBV27 with TRBJ1-2; the match to TRBD1 covers 7 bases. The junction had 9 bases not matched to a gene; V was cut back by 5 bases and J by 6 bases. CDR3 length: 14 residues. Germline assignment: CDR1 MNHEY and CDR2 SMNVEV (reference sequence). The CDR3: CASSAYRGVDGYTF. In DNA form, the CDR3 reads TGTGCCAGCAGTGCCTACAGGGGAGTGGATGGCTACACCTTC.

This clonotype was seen a handful of times. DNA for the CDR3: TGTGCCAGCAGCTCGGACAGTCCCTACGAGCAGTACGTC. Protein product: CASSSDSPYEQYV. V gene TRBV11-2 combines with J gene TRBJ2-7; D is possibly TRBD1 (6 bases). V gave up 4 bases and J gave up 2 bases, with 9 bases separating them. CDR1 is SGHAT, CDR2 FQNNGV, per germline. This CDR3 has 13 residues.

The genes are TRBV27 and TRBJ2-1, with D perhaps matching TRBD1 or TRBD2 (5 bases each). The CDR3 contains 15 residues. Germline CDR1 and CDR2: MNHEY and SMNVEV (reference sequence). V gave up 7 bases and J gave up 9 bases, with 22 bases separating them. The CDR3 sequence: CASTLTGTLWSEQFF. As DNA, the CDR3 is TGTGCCAGCACCCTGACCGGGACCCTATGGAGTGAGCAGTTCTTC.

The chain joins TRBV6-2 or TRBV6-3 to TRBJ2-7; perhaps TRBD1 as D (6 bases). The V end lost 2 bases, the J end lost 2 bases, and 10 bases lay between the germline ends. The CDR3 is 14 residues long. Germline CDR1 MNHEY, CDR2 SVGEGT. CDR3 sequence reads: CASSYQGTPYEQYV. In nucleotides, the CDR3 is TGTGCCAGCAGTTACCAGGGGACCCCCTACGAGCAGTACGTC.

The table lists this clonotype with a few counts. The V gene is TRBV7-9, the J gene TRBJ2-7; D ambiguous. The V gene lost 5 bases and the J gene lost 3 bases, with 14 bases spanning the gap. This CDR3 is 14 amino acids long. CDR1 and CDR2 (germline): SEHNR, FQNEAQ (reference sequence). The CDR3 region is CASSPPGRNYEQYV. CDR3 coding DNA: TGTGCCAGCAGCCCTCCTGGCAGAAACTACGAGCAGTACGTC.

The rearrangement uses TRBV6-5 and TRBJ2-3; TRBD1 is a possible D gene (7 bases). V was pared by 6 bases and J by 7 bases, with 29 bases between. Germline V gene data show CDR1 as MNHEY and CDR2 as SVGAGI. This CDR3 has 18 amino acids. The CDR3 is CASSSRRGEEGLSYTQYF. CDR3 bases: TGTGCCAGCAGCTCCCGCAGGGGGGAAGAGGGTTTGTCTTATACGCAGTATTTT.

This clonotype was picked up many times. This chain joins TRBV7-2 and TRBJ1-2; D gene uncertain. The CDR3 contains 16 residues. Germline CDR1 SGHTA, CDR2 FQGNSA. Trimming took 0 bases from V and 5 from J, leaving 16 bases between them. CDR3 sequence: CASSLAENPGGYGYTF. The DNA for the CDR3 is TGTGCCAGCAGCTTAGCGGAAAATCCCGGAGGGTATGGCTACACCTTC.

The rearrangement joins TRBV27 to TRBJ2-7, with 7 bases identical to TRBD1. Germline CDR1 and CDR2: MNHEY and SMNVEV (reference sequence). Germline trimming cut 4 bases from V and 6 bases from J; bases unmatched to any gene: 6. This CDR3 has 13 amino acids. The CDR3 DNA follows: TGTGCCAGCAGTTATCCAGGGGGTGGCGAGCAGTACTTC. Translation gives CASSYPGGGEQYF.

This clonotype has a handful of counts. CDR3: CASSPGQRGTDTQYF. In DNA, the CDR3 is TGTGCCAGTAGTCCGGGACAGCGAGGCACAGATACGCAGTATTTT. This chain connects TRBV19 to TRBJ2-3; 7 nucleotides align to TRBD1. The germline V gene encodes CDR1 LNHDA and CDR2 SQIVND (reference sequence). V dropped 5 bases and J dropped 1; count of bases not matched to a gene: 6. The CDR3 has 15 amino acids.

The chain has TRBV19 and TRBJ2-1, with TRBD2 matching 11 bases. V lost 3 bases to trimming and J lost 0 bases; unmatched junction nucleotides: 1. CDR3 length: 16 residues. CDR1 and CDR2 (germline): LNHDA, SQIVND (reference sequence). The CDR3 spells CASSISGGASYNEQFF. The CDR3 DNA is TGTGCCAGTAGTATTAGCGGGGGGGCCTCCTACAATGAGCAGTTCTTC.

The chain uses TRBV7-4 and TRBJ1-1; tentative D call: TRBD1 (5 bases). The CDR3 is 12 amino acids. The germline V and J ends were trimmed by 8 bases and 4 bases, with 11 bases remaining between them. CDR1 and CDR2 from the germline V gene are SGHVT and SQSDAQ. CDR3 in DNA: TGTGCCAGCGGGGCGGTGAGCACTGAAGCTTTCTTT. Residues: CASGAVSTEAFF.

The rearrangement joins TRBV6-5 to TRBJ2-6; possibly TRBD2 for D (6 bases). Germline CDR1 and CDR2: MNHEY and SVGAGI. V shed 0 bases and J shed 4 bases, with 16 bases lying between them. This CDR3 region has 18 residues. The CDR3 spells CASSYSITGVSGANVLTF. CDR3 nucleotide sequence: TGTGCCAGCAGTTACTCGATCACGGGGGTATCCGGGGCCAACGTCCTGACTTTC.

There are a few counts of this clonotype. V and J are TRBV6-5 and TRBJ1-2; a weak D match, TRBD1 (6 bases). V was trimmed by 6 bases and J by 8 bases, leaving 22 bases between them. Germline CDR1 MNHEY, CDR2 SVGAGI. The CDR3 has 15 amino acids. CDR3 in DNA: TGTGCCAGCAGGGGGACACTAGCCGAGATGAGGGGCTACACCTTC. The encoded protein is CASRGTLAEMRGYTF.

This chain links TRBV6-1 with TRBJ2-7; TRBD1 matches at 8 bases. Germline-derived CDR1 and CDR2 are MNHNS and SASEGT. J was trimmed by 1 base and V by 8 bases; bases with no gene match: 7. CDR3 length equals 14 residues. CDR3 in amino acids: CASAGTGTSYEQYF. In DNA form, the CDR3 reads TGTGCCAGCGCGGGGACAGGAACTTCCTACGAGCAGTACTTC.

The rearrangement links TRBV27 to TRBJ1-1; tentatively, D is TRBD1 (5 bases). Trimming removed 5 bases from V and 6 bases from J, with 13 bases in between. The length of the CDR3 is 13 residues. Germline V gives CDR1 MNHEY, CDR2 SMNVEV (reference sequence). CDR3 in DNA: TGTGCCAGCAGTCACCCCCGACAGCCTGAAGCTTTCTTT. Its translation is CASSHPRQPEAFF.